This is a list of T cell receptor beta chains from one sample in a study of blood T cell repertoires in COVID-19. The protocol was immunoSEQ multiplex PCR, while the TCRdb copy is restricted to in-frame clones and leaves out a portion. The table includes about 250,000 clones, under 90% detected once. The sample comprised peripheral blood. The source is a woman aged 35 to 49 who had recovered from COVID-19. Both conserved end residues are part of each CDR3. D genes are given only for firm matches. Rows may omit the clone size; those that give it use once, few, many or a size class.

>.|.|TRBV7-3|TRBJ2-7
TGTGCCAGCAGCCTCATACGGGGGGCGTCCTACGAGCAGTACTTC
CASSLIRGASYEQYF
>TRBD2|.|TRBV19|TRBJ2-7
TGTGCCAGTAGTAACGTCGGGACTAGCGTCCAGGGGCAGTACTTC
CASSNVGTSVQGQYF
>TRBD1|.|TRBV15|TRBJ2-1
TGTGCCACCAGCAGAGACTGGGACAGGGCCTACAATGAGCAGTTCTTC
CATSRDWDRAYNEQFF
>.|.|TRBV9|TRBJ2-5
TGTGCCAGCAGCGGTAGCCTCCAAGAGACCCAGTACTTC
CASSGSLQETQYF
>TRBD2|.|TRBV30|TRBJ2-7
TGTGCCTGGACTAGCGGGAGGTCCAACTACGAGCAGTACTTC
CAWTSGRSNYEQYF
>.|.|TRBV30|TRBJ2-3
TGTGCCTGGACAGGGGCGGCAGATACGCAGTATTTT
CAWTGAADTQYF
>.|.|TRBV9|TRBJ1-3
TGTGCCAGCAGCGTGGACGGACTAATCTCCTCTGGAAACACCATATATTTT
CASSVDGLISSGNTIYF
>.|.|TRBV10-1|TRBJ2-1
TGCGCCAGCAGTGCTCTACCAAATAATGAGCAGTTCTTC
CASSALPNNEQFF
>.|.|TRBV7-2|TRBJ1-3
TGTGCCAGCAGCTTAGGACAGACTAACACCATATATTTT
CASSLGQTNTIYF
>.|.|TRBV7-2|TRBJ2-5
TGTGCCAGCAGCTTATCGCGGTCGGCCGCGGCTGTGACCCAGTACTTC
CASSLSRSAAAVTQYF
>TRBD1|.|TRBV6-6|TRBJ1-2
TGTGCCAGCAGTTACGGGCCGGGACAGGGGGCCAATGGCTACACCTTC
CASSYGPGQGANGYTF
>.|.|TRBV28|TRBJ2-1
TGTGCCAGCACCTTATGGGGAGGCTCCTACAATGAGCAGTTCTTC
CASTLWGGSYNEQFF
>.|.|TRBV10-1|TRBJ2-1
TGCGCCAGCAGGAATACACTAGGGGGAGGGGGTGAGCAGTTCTTC
CASRNTLGGGGEQFF
>TRBD2|.|TRBV10-3|TRBJ2-1
TGTGCCACCCGACTCGGGACTAACAACAATGAGCAGTTCTTC
CATRLGTNNNEQFF
>.|.|TRBV12-3/TRBV12-4|TRBJ1-4
TGTGCCAGCACTCAGGGGCAAGAAAAACTGTTTTTT
CASTQGQEKLFF
>TRBD1|.|TRBV4-2|TRBJ2-7
TGTGCCAGCAGCCAATTGGCCGGGACAGGGGACCTCTACGAGCAGTACTTC
CASSQLAGTGDLYEQYF
>TRBD1|.|TRBV7-8|TRBJ1-1
TGTGCCAGCAGCGCCGGACAGGGGTCCAACACTGAAGCTTTCTTT
CASSAGQGSNTEAFF
>TRBD1|.|TRBV6-4|TRBJ1-2
TGTGCCAGCAGTCGTGGGACAGGGGGCATTTGGTATGGCTACACCTTC
CASSRGTGGIWYGYTF
>.|.|TRBV11-2|TRBJ2-7
TGTGCCAGCAGCTTAGCCTTCGGACTTCCCTACGAGCAGTACTTC
CASSLAFGLPYEQYF
>TRBD1|.|TRBV3-1/TRBV3-2|TRBJ2-7
TGTGCCAGCAGCCACGGACAGGGGGCCTACGAGCAGTACTTC
CASSHGQGAYEQYF
>TRBD1|.|TRBV28|TRBJ1-2
TGTGCCAGCCTACCCGGGGACAGGGTGTCCTATGGCTACACCTTC
CASLPGDRVSYGYTF
>TRBD1|.|TRBV28|TRBJ1-1
TGTGCCAGCAGTTTCCCCCGGACAGGGGACACTGAAGCTTTCTTT
CASSFPRTGDTEAFF
>TRBD1|.|TRBV25-1|TRBJ2-2
TGTGCCAGCAGTGGGCCTCGGGGACAGGGGGTGAACACCGGGGAGCTGTTTTTT
CASSGPRGQGVNTGELFF
>.|.|TRBV5-1|TRBJ2-5
TGCGCCAGCAGCTTGGACAGGGGAGGTGGGGAGACCCAGTACTTC
CASSLDRGGGETQYF
>.|.|TRBV6-5|TRBJ1-1
TGTGCCAGCAGTTACGGGCCGTCCATGAACACTGAAGCTTTCTTT
CASSYGPSMNTEAFF
>TRBD2|.|TRBV11-3|TRBJ2-7
TGTGCCAGCAGCTTAGCGGGAGGGGAATACGAGCAGTACTTC
CASSLAGGEYEQYF
>TRBD1|few|TRBV5-1|TRBJ1-1
TGCGCCAGCAGCTTGCAGACAGGGGGCAACGCTGAAGCTTTCTTT
CASSLQTGGNAEAFF
>.|.|TRBV19|TRBJ1-1
TGTGCCAGTAAGGGGGGGGTGAACACTGAAGCTTTCTTT
CASKGGVNTEAFF
>TRBD1|few|TRBV9|TRBJ1-3
TGTGCCAGCAGCCCGACAGGGGTCAGGGCCGGAAACACCATATATTTT
CASSPTGVRAGNTIYF
>.|once|TRBV7-8|TRBJ2-7
TGTGCCAGCAGCCCCGGACTTAGTCAGTACTTC
CASSPGLSQYF
>TRBD2|few|TRBV7-8|TRBJ2-1
TGTGCCAGCAGCTTAGTGGCGGGAGGCCCTAATGAGCAGTTCTTC
CASSLVAGGPNEQFF